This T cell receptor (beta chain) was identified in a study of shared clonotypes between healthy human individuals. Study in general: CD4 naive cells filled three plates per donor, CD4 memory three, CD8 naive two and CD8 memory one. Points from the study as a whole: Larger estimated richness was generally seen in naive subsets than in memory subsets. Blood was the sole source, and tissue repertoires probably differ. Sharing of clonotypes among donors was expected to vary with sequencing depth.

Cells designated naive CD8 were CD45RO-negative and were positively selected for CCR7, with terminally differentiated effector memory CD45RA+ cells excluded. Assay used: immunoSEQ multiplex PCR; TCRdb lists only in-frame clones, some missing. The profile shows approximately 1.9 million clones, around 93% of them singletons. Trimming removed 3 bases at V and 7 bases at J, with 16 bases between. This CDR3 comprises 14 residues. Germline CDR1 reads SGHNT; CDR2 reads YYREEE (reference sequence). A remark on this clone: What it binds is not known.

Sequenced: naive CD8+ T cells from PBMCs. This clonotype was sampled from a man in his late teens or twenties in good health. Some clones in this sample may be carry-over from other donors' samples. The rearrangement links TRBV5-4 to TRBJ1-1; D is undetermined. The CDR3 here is CASSSRPGSVEAFF. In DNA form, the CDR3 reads TGTGCCAGCAGCTCTCGCCCGGGAAGCGTTGAAGCTTTCTTT. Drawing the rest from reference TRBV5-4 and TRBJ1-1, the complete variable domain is ETGVTQSPTHLIKTRGQQVTLRCSSQSGHNTVSWYQQALGQGPQFIFQYYREEENGRGNFPPRFSGLQFPNYSSELNVNALELDDSALYLCASSSRPGSVEAFFGQGTRLTVV.